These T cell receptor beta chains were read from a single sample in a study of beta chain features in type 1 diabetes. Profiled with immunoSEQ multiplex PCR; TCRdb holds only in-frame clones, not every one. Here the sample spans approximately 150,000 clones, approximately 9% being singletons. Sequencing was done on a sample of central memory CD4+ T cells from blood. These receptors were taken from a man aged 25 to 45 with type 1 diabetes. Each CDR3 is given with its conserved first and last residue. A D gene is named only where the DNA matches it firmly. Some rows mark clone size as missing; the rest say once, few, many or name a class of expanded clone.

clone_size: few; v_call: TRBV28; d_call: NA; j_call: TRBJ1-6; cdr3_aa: CASSLQYNSPLHF; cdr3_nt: TGTGCCAGCAGTTTGCAGTATAATTCACCCCTCCACTTT
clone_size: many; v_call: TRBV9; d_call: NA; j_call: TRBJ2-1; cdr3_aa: CASSVGSYNEQFF; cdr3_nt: TGTGCCAGCAGCGTAGGTAGCTACAATGAGCAGTTCTTC
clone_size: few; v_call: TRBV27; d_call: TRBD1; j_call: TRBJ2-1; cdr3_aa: CASSRQGPGEQFF; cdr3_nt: TGTGCCAGCAGCAGACAGGGGCCCGGTGAGCAGTTCTTC
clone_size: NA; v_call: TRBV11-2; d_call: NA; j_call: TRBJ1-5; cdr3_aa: CASSLDGTGEPQHF; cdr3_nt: TGTGCCAGCAGCTTAGACGGAACCGGAGAGCCCCAGCATTTT
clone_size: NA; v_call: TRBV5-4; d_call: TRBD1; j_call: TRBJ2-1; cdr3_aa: CASSQDGQGDYNEQFF; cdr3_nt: TGTGCCAGCAGCCAAGATGGACAGGGAGATTACAATGAGCAGTTCTTC
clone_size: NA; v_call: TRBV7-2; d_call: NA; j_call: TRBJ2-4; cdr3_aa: CASSLEGDIQYF; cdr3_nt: TGTGCCAGCAGCTTAGAGGGGGACATTCAGTACTTC
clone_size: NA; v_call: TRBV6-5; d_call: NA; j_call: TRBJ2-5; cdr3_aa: CASRPLGFKETQYF; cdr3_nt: TGTGCCAGCAGGCCCCTCGGGTTTAAAGAGACCCAGTACTTC
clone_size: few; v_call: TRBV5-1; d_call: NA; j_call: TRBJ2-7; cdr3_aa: CASSLAPEGTYEQYF; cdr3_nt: TGCGCCAGCAGCTTGGCTCCCGAGGGCACCTACGAGCAGTACTTC
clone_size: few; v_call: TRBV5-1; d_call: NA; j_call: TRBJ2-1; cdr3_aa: CASSLGSYNEQFF; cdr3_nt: TGCGCCAGCAGCTTAGGGAGCTACAATGAGCAGTTCTTC
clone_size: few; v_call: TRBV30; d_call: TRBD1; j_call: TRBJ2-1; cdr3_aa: CAWSGDGTGGFNEQFF; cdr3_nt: TGTGCCTGGAGTGGAGACGGGACAGGGGGCTTCAATGAGCAGTTCTTC
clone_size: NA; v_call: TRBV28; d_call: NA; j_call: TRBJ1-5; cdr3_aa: CASSPPLGTLNQPQHF; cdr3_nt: TGTGCCAGCAGTCCGCCTTTAGGGACACTGAATCAGCCCCAGCATTTT
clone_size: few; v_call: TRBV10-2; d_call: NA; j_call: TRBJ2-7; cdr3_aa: CASSESLVSAEQYF; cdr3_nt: TGCGCCAGCAGTGAGTCACTAGTTTCGGCCGAGCAGTACTTC
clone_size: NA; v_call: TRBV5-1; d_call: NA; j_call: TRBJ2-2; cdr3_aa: CASSLGLGTGELFF; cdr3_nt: TGCGCCAGCAGCTTGGGGCTCGGGACCGGGGAGCTGTTTTTT
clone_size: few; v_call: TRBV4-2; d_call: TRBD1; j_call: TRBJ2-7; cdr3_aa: CASSQEGQVGYEQYF; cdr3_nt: TGTGCCAGCAGCCAAGAGGGACAGGTTGGGTACGAGCAGTACTTC
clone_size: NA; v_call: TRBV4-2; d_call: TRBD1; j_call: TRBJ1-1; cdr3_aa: CASSQDQGAPTEAFF; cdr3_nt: TGTGCCAGCAGCCAAGACCAGGGGGCCCCAACTGAAGCTTTCTTT
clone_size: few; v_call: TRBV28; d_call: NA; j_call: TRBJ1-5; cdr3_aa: CASSLGQHRQPQHF; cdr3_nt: TGTGCCAGCAGTTTGGGACAACATCGTCAGCCCCAGCATTTT
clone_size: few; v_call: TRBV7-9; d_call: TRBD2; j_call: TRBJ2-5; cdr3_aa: CASSLGGTSSGLETQYF; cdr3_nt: TGTGCCAGCAGCTTGGGGGGGACTAGTTCCGGCCTAGAGACCCAGTACTTC
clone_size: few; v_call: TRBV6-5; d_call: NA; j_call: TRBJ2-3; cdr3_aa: CASSLGASSTDTQYF; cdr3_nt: TGTGCCAGCAGTTTGGGCGCCTCTAGCACAGATACGCAGTATTTT
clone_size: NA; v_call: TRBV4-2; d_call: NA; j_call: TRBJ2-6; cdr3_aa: CASSHDRPPSNVLTF; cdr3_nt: TGTGCCAGCAGCCACGACAGGCCCCCTTCCAACGTCCTGACTTTC
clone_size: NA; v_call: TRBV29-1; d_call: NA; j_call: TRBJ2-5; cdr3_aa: CSANTGVRETQYF; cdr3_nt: TGCAGCGCTAACACGGGGGTACGTGAGACCCAGTACTTC
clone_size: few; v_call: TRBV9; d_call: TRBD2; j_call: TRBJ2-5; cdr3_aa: CASSLGGAVGETQYF; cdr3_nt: TGTGCCAGCAGCCTCGGGGGGGCAGTTGGAGAGACCCAGTACTTC
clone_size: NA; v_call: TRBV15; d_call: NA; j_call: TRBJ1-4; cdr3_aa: CATSRRQEKLFF; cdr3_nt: TGTGCCACCAGCCGCCGTCAGGAAAAACTGTTTTTT
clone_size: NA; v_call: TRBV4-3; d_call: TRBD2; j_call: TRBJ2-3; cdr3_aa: CASSARGGRDTQYF; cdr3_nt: TGCGCCAGCAGCGCCCGCGGGGGACGAGATACGCAGTATTTT
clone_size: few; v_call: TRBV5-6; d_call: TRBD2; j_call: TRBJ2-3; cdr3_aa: CASSLPRTSDWPDTQYF; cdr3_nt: TGTGCCAGCAGCTTGCCCCGGACTAGCGATTGGCCAGATACGCAGTATTTT